The 17 T cell receptor beta chains presented below share a single source sample, sequenced in a study of CD8 T cells in ankylosing spondylitis. TCRdb analysed the 5' RACE reads with MiXCR anew, one entry per CDR3 protein. This sample carries about 250,000 distinct CDR3 sequences, over 9.5% of them seen once, and the ten largest clones take approximately 2.5%. Sequencing was performed on blood, either unsorted or a sorted T cell fraction (not recorded which). Source of these receptors: a male donor with ankylosing spondylitis or in good health (not recorded which).

This clonotype was detected ten times or more. The rearrangement joins TRBV10-2 to TRBJ2-7; TRBD1 agrees at 10 bases. V shed 7 bases, J shed 2 bases, and the junction held 8 bases outside the gene matches. There are 15 residues in the CDR3. CDR1 and CDR2 (germline): WSHSY, SAAADI. As DNA, the CDR3 is TGCGCCAGCACTCAGTCCGGGACAGGGGCCTACGAGCAGTACTTC. Its translation is CASTQSGTGAYEQYF.

The gene calls are TRBV12-3 or TRBV12-4 and TRBJ2-1; D ambiguous. Trimming pared 2 bases from V and 9 bases from J, leaving 8 bases between. The CDR3 sequence is 12 residues long. DNA of the CDR3: TGTGCCAGCAGTTTATCGTGGGGTGAGCAGTTCTTC. As protein: CASSLSWGEQFF.

This clonotype was observed at least ten times. The V and J genes are TRBV11-1 and TRBJ2-1; a weak D match, TRBD2 (5 bases). V was shortened by 6 bases and J by 1 base, with 7 bases between the two germline ends. In germline, CDR1 is SGHAT, CDR2 FQDESV (reference sequence). The CDR3 runs to 13 residues. The CDR3 DNA reads TGTGCCAGCAGAGCGGCTTCCTACAATGAGCAGTTCTTC. Translation: CASRAASYNEQFF.

This clonotype was counted ten times or more. The chain has TRBV5-6 and TRBJ1-1; D might be TRBD1 (6 bases). V was shortened by 4 bases and J by 0 bases, with 19 bases between the two germline ends. Per germline, CDR1 SGHDT and CDR2 YYEEEE. The CDR3 covers 17 residues. For the CDR3, the DNA is TGTGCCAGCAGCGCTGGGAGGGGGGCTATAATGAACACTGAAGCTTTCTTT. It codes for CASSAGRGAIMNTEAFF.

There are many counts of this clonotype. This chain uses TRBV5-1 with TRBJ2-3; tentative D call: TRBD1 (6 bases). Germline CDR1 and CDR2: SGHRS and YFSETQ. CDR3 length: 16 residues. V lost 4 bases and J lost 6, with 21 bases in between. The CDR3 protein is CASSPSTGLDGDTQYF. The CDR3 DNA is TGCGCCAGCAGCCCCTCGACAGGCCTTGACGGGGATACGCAGTATTTT.

Only a few counts were recorded for this clonotype. The V call is TRBV5-1, the J call TRBJ2-5, with D perhaps matching TRBD2 (6 bases). Germline assignment: CDR1 SGHRS and CDR2 YFSETQ. V was clipped by 2 bases and J by 1 base, with 12 bases between them. There are 15 residues in the CDR3. CDR3 nucleotide sequence: TGCGCCAGCAGCTTCGTCGGGGGAACCCAAGAGACCCAGTACTTC. Protein sequence: CASSFVGGTQETQYF.

This clonotype appeared many times. This rearrangement joins TRBV10-3 to TRBJ2-1; D possibly corresponds to TRBD2 (5 bases). Germline CDR1 is ENHRY and CDR2 is SYGVKD. The CDR3 has 15 amino acids. The germline V and J ends were trimmed by 0 bases and 0 bases, with 6 bases remaining between them. CDR3 sequence (DNA): TGTGCCATCAGTGAGTCGGGGAGCTCCTACAATGAGCAGTTCTTC. It codes for CAISESGSSYNEQFF.

This clonotype was recorded at least ten times. The chain combines TRBV7-6 with TRBJ2-7; D is undetermined. Germline CDR1 and CDR2: SGHVS and FNYEAQ. The CDR3 runs 13 residues. Trimming removed 5 bases from V and 1 base from J, with 9 bases in between. The CDR3 sequence is CASSPDRSYEQYF. For the CDR3, the DNA is TGTGCCAGCAGCCCAGACCGTTCCTACGAGCAGTACTTC.

A few counts support this clonotype. In DNA, the CDR3 is TGTGCCAGCAGCCAAGATCAAGCGGGGAGCTCCTACAATGAGCAGTTCTTC. It codes for CASSQDQAGSSYNEQFF. The chain is built from TRBV4-2 and TRBJ2-1, with 7 bases lining up with TRBD2. Germline V gene lookup returns CDR1 LGHNA and CDR2 YNFKEQ. J lost 0 bases, V lost 0 bases, and 5 bases had no gene match. This CDR3 spans 17 amino acids.

This clonotype was counted many times. The chain combines TRBV4-1 with TRBJ2-5; D may be TRBD1 (5 bases). From germline, CDR1 is MGHRA and CDR2 YSYEKL. V lost 4 bases and J 2 bases, leaving 11 bases between the germline ends. This CDR3 contains 14 residues. The CDR3 sequence is CASSPRKGQETQYF. CDR3 sequence (DNA): TGCGCCAGCAGCCCCCGGAAGGGGCAAGAGACCCAGTACTTC.

This clonotype was counted only a few times. The V call is TRBV18, the J call TRBJ2-7; D might be TRBD1 (6 bases). The CDR3 contains 13 residues. The germline CDR1 and CDR2 sequences are KGHSH and LQKENI. The germline V and J ends were trimmed by 3 bases and 6 bases, with 12 bases remaining between them. CDR3 sequence reads: CASSPNREGEQYF. The CDR3 DNA reads as TGTGCCAGCTCACCGAACAGGGAAGGCGAGCAGTACTTC.

The J gene is TRBJ1-1, the V gene TRBV7-9; a possible D gene is TRBD1 (5 bases). The CDR3 is 14 amino acids. The germline V and J ends were trimmed by 5 bases and 4 bases, with 14 bases remaining between them. Germline lookup yields CDR1 SEHNR and CDR2 FQNEAQ (reference sequence). In DNA form, the CDR3 reads TGTGCCAGCAGCACCCGGGGAGGGGCCACTGAAGCTTTCTTT. Its translation: CASSTRGGATEAFF.

The chain links TRBV30 to TRBJ1-1, with 7 bases lining up with TRBD1. The germline V gene encodes CDR1 GTSNPN and CDR2 SVGIG (reference sequence). There are 14 residues in the CDR3. V gave up 3 bases and J gave up 3 bases; unmatched junction bases: 7. The CDR3 loop reads CAWRGNRGDTEAFF. In DNA, the CDR3 is TGTGCCTGGAGGGGAAACAGGGGAGACACTGAAGCTTTCTTT.

CDR3 in DNA: TGTGCCAGCAGCCCCCAGACAGGGGTAATAGGCGGGGAGCTGTTTTTT. Translated, it gives CASSPQTGVIGGELFF. The V and J genes are TRBV9 and TRBJ2-2, with 8 positions matching TRBD1. Trimming took 4 bases from V and 7 from J; bases not matched to a gene: 12. This CDR3 region has 16 residues. Germline values: CDR1 SGDLS, CDR2 YYNGEE.

The sample holds many counts of this clonotype. The V and J genes are TRBV3-1 and TRBJ2-1; 9 positions agree with TRBD2. The trim removed 4 bases at V and 0 bases at J, leaving 10 bases unmatched. CDR1 is LGHDT, CDR2 YNNKEL, per germline (reference sequence). This CDR3 is built from 18 residues. The CDR3 spells CASSPSIAGEGSYNEQFF. The CDR3 DNA is TGTGCCAGCAGCCCTTCAATAGCGGGAGAGGGCTCCTACAATGAGCAGTTCTTC.

In regard to this clonotype: A much larger clone differs by one base, so this may be a read error. The CDR3: CASSGGVRNTEAFF. The DNA of the CDR3 is TGTGCCAGCAGTGGCGGGGTCCGTAACACTGAAGCTTTCTTT. This chain links TRBV2 with TRBJ1-1; unclear D gene. Trimming took 4 bases from V and 2 from J, leaving 11 bases between them. The CDR3 has 14 amino acids. Germline lookup yields CDR1 SNHLY and CDR2 FYNNEI.

This clonotype was observed many times. The rearrangement links TRBV29-1 to TRBJ2-1, with 15 bases matching TRBD2. Germline lookup yields CDR1 SQVTM and CDR2 ANQGSEA. The CDR3 length is 17 residues. V was clipped by 7 bases and J by 3 bases; unmatched bases: 10. CDR3: CSAPGLAGGGSYNEQFF. The CDR3 nucleotides read TGCAGCGCTCCGGGACTAGCGGGAGGAGGGAGCTACAATGAGCAGTTCTTC.